The clone carrying this T cell receptor (beta chain) was seen once. V was clipped by 5 bases and J by 5 bases; unmatched bases: 7. The CDR3 contains 16 residues. The germline CDR1 and CDR2 sequences are SGHTA and FQGNSA. These data are taken from a study of T cell repertoires in ileal Crohn's disease. The data were produced by immunoSEQ multiplex PCR, yet TCRdb's version contains in-frame clones alone and is incomplete. The data show more than 11,000 clones, about 73% seen once. The sequenced sample was ileal tissue. The rearrangement links TRBV7-2 to TRBJ2-5; 14 bases map to TRBD2. The source is an adult with Crohn's disease. The CDR3 loop reads CASSEGLAGVGETQYF. The CDR3 DNA reads TGTGCCAGCAGCGAGGGACTAGCGGGGGTCGGGGAGACCCAGTACTTC.